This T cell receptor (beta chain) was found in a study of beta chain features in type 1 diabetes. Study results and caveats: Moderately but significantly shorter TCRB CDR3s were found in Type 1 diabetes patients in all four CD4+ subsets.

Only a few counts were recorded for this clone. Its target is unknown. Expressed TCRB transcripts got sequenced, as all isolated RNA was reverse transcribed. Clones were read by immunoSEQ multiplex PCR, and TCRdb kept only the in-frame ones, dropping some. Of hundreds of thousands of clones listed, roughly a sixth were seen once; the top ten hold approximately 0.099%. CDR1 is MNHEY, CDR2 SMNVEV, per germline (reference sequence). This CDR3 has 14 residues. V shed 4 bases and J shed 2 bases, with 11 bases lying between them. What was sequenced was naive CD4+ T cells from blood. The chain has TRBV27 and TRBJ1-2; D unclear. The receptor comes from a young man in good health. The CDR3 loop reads CASSSHRTNYGYTF. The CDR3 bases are TGTGCCAGCAGTTCCCACCGGACCAACTATGGCTACACCTTC.